One sample yielded the 9 T cell receptor beta chains listed below, sequenced in a study of T-cell memory formation after mild COVID-19. MiXCR was run by TCRdb on the 5' RACE reads, yielding one entry per CDR3 protein. This table holds 100,000 to 150,000 distinct CDR3 sequences, roughly 6% found once. Source material: PBMCs or a T cell subset sorted from them (not recorded which). These receptors came from an adult woman who had mild COVID-19 (a few samples of this study predate the infection). Cell type and time point are not known.

This rearrangement joins TRBV6-5 to TRBJ2-7; 10 bases are a match to TRBD2. The CDR3 consists of 13 residues. The V gene's germline CDR1 is MNHEY and CDR2 SVGAGI. Losses at the gene ends were 5 bases for V and 6 bases for J; bases not matched to a gene: 4. The CDR3 protein is CASSLAGVGEQYF. For the CDR3, the DNA is TGTGCCAGCAGTCTAGCGGGAGTAGGCGAGCAGTACTTC.

The V and J genes are TRBV6-2 or TRBV6-3 and TRBJ1-1, with TRBD1 matching 9 bases. Germline CDR1 reads MNHEY; CDR2 reads SVGEGT. The CDR3 has 17 amino acids. V gave up 5 bases and J gave up 1 base; unmatched junction bases: 11. DNA for the CDR3: TGTGCCAGCAGTCCCGGGACAGGGCAGGGGAGGAACACTGAAGCTTTCTTT. It yields the protein CASSPGTGQGRNTEAFF.

DNA for the CDR3: TGTGCCAGCAGCTTAGATAGGGGGGCCGCGAACACTGAAGCTTTCTTT. It specifies CASSLDRGAANTEAFF. V gene TRBV11-3 combines with J gene TRBJ1-1, with D perhaps matching TRBD1 (6 bases). Germline-derived CDR1 and CDR2 are SGHNT and YENEEA. CDR3 length equals 16 residues. The V end was cut by 0 bases, the J end by 1 base, with 12 bases between.

The table lists this clonotype with a few counts. The chain has TRBV3-1 and TRBJ2-5; 15 nucleotides align to TRBD2. Germline CDR1 is LGHDT and CDR2 is YNNKEL (reference sequence). Germline trimming cut 4 bases from V and 6 bases from J; bases unmatched to any gene: 12. CDR3 size: 18 residues. CDR3 loop: CASSRTSGRAYFGKTQYF. For the CDR3, the DNA is TGTGCCAGCAGCCGGACTAGCGGGAGGGCCTATTTTGGAAAGACCCAGTACTTC.

This clonotype was counted at least ten times. V is TRBV7-6 and J is TRBJ2-4; D uncertain. CDR3 size: 14 residues. Deletions cut 0 bases from V and 7 bases from J, with 10 bases between. CDR1 and CDR2 (germline): SGHVS, FNYEAQ. The CDR3 is CASSLAMFSNIQYF. Here the CDR3 DNA reads TGTGCCAGCAGCTTAGCGATGTTTAGTAACATTCAGTACTTC.

This clonotype was counted only a few times. This chain connects TRBV2 to TRBJ2-7; 8 bases line up with TRBD1. With V trimmed by 10 bases and J by 4 bases, 6 bases remained unmatched. Germline V gene lookup returns CDR1 SNHLY and CDR2 FYNNEI. The CDR3 runs to 12 residues. This CDR3 is CATGQGIYEQYF. For the CDR3, the DNA is TGTGCCACCGGACAGGGTATATACGAGCAGTACTTC.

This clonotype was detected ten times or more. The chain joins TRBV5-1 to TRBJ1-1, with D tentatively TRBD1 (5 bases). V lost 6 bases, J lost 4 bases, and 16 bases lay in between. CDR3 length: 14 residues. Germline V gene lookup returns CDR1 SGHRS and CDR2 YFSETQ. The CDR3 DNA reads TGCGCCAGCACCTCCGGGACCCAAGGCACTGAAGCTTTCTTT. Translating it yields CASTSGTQGTEAFF.

This clonotype was recorded a few times. The chain uses TRBV12-3 or TRBV12-4 and TRBJ2-3; 9 positions agree with TRBD2. The CDR3 contains 14 residues. The trim removed 6 bases at V and 3 bases at J, leaving 4 bases unmatched. The DNA for the CDR3 is TGTGCCAGCAGACTTAGCGGGAGAACAGATACGCAGTATTTT. It yields the protein CASRLSGRTDTQYF.

This clonotype has just a few counts. The chain combines TRBV7-8 with TRBJ1-5, with no clear D. This CDR3 has 17 residues. Germline values: CDR1 SGHVS, CDR2 FQNEAQ. V was shortened by 5 bases and J by 6 bases, with 23 bases between the two germline ends. The CDR3: CASSRGLGPTGTQPQHF. Here the CDR3 DNA reads TGTGCCAGCAGCCGAGGACTCGGGCCCACCGGCACTCAGCCCCAGCATTTT.